Below, 28 T cell receptor beta chains from the same sample are listed, as sequenced in a study of OX40 agonist ivuxolimab in advanced cancers. TCRdb's copy holds only in-frame clones and misses some; the assay was immunoSEQ multiplex PCR. This sample yields about 73,000 clones, of which around 90% are seen a single time; less than 0.6% belongs to the top ten. Material: CD4+ or CD8+ T cells sorted from blood, obtained in a trial of the OX40 agonist ivuxolimab. The source of these receptors is an adult with an advanced solid tumor such as melanoma, head and neck, liver or kidney cancer.

The CDR3 DNA follows: TGTGCCAGCTCACCACCGGGACAGGGGGCGAGGGGAACCCAGTACTTC. Its protein is CASSPPGQGARGTQYF. The J gene is TRBJ2-5, the V gene TRBV18, with TRBD1 identical over 12 bases. V was clipped by 0 bases and J by 8 bases; unmatched bases: 7. The CDR3 has 16 residues. Germline assignment: CDR1 KGHSH and CDR2 LQKENI.

The J gene is TRBJ2-1, the V gene TRBV9, with TRBD2 matching over 14 bases. V lost 2 bases to trimming and J lost 6 bases; unmatched junction nucleotides: 13. This CDR3 has 19 residues. The germline gives CDR1 SGDLS, CDR2 YYNGEE. The DNA for the CDR3 is TGTGCCAGCAGCGTCAAGACCGTGGGACTAGCGGGAGTTCCCAATGAGCAGTTCTTC. Translating gives CASSVKTVGLAGVPNEQFF.

CDR3 protein: CASSWGTGGEGLAVRNYNEQFF. In DNA form, the CDR3 reads TGTGCCAGCAGCTGGGGGACAGGGGGCGAAGGACTAGCGGTCCGAAACTACAATGAGCAGTTCTTC. The V call is TRBV28, the J call TRBJ2-1; TRBD1 matches 12 bases. CDR3 size: 22 residues. Per the germline V gene, CDR1 is MDHEN and CDR2 is SYDVKM. Trimming removed 6 bases from V and 3 bases from J; junction bases left unmatched: 24.

This rearrangement joins TRBV7-9 to TRBJ2-3; 9 positions agree with TRBD1. V shed 6 bases, J shed 3 bases, and the junction held 4 bases outside the gene matches. Germline CDR1 reads SEHNR; CDR2 reads FQNEAQ (reference sequence). CDR3 length: 14 amino acids. CDR3 bases: TGTGCCAGCAGTCCCGGGACAGGGACAGATACGCAGTATTTT. This gives the protein CASSPGTGTDTQYF. Full variable domain (missing parts from reference TRBV7-9 and TRBJ2-3): DTGVSQNPRHKITKRGQNVTFRCDPISEHNRLYWYRQTLGQGPEFLTYFQNEAQLEKSRLLSDRFSAERPKGSFSTLEIQRTEQGDSAMYLCASSPGTGTDTQYFGPGTRLTVL.

The chain combines TRBV18 with TRBJ1-5, with unresolved D. Deletions cut 2 bases from V and 4 bases from J, with 6 bases between. Germline values: CDR1 KGHSH, CDR2 LQKENI. The length of the CDR3 is 13 residues. The CDR3 bases are TGTGCCAGCTCACCAAGCGGGAATCAGCCCCAGCATTTT. It yields the protein CASSPSGNQPQHF. The entire variable domain, with the rest obtained from reference TRBV18 and TRBJ1-5, is as follows: NAGVMQNPRHLVRRRGQEARLRCSPMKGHSHVYWYRQLPEEGLKFMVYLQKENIIDESGMPKERFSAEFPKEGPSILRIQQVVRGDSAAYFCASSPSGNQPQHFGDGTRLSIL.

This clone was detected once. The V call is TRBV7-3, the J call TRBJ2-7; TRBD1 is a possible D gene (6 bases). Germline V gene data show CDR1 as SGHTA and CDR2 as FQGTGA. Trimming stripped 0 bases from V and 3 bases from J, with 12 bases between. This CDR3 region has 15 residues. This CDR3 is CASSLTRQGFYEQYF. The CDR3 DNA reads TGTGCCAGCAGCTTAACCAGGCAGGGGTTCTACGAGCAGTACTTC.

The genes are TRBV28 and TRBJ1-5, with D perhaps matching TRBD1 (5 bases). CDR1 and CDR2 (germline): MDHEN, SYDVKM. V lost 4 bases and J 7 bases, leaving 11 bases between the germline ends. The CDR3 has 13 residues. The CDR3 reads CASSSQGGQPQHF. The CDR3 DNA follows: TGTGCCAGCAGTTCCCAGGGCGGGCAGCCCCAGCATTTT.

This sequence joins TRBV4-3 and TRBJ2-1; TRBD1 matches at 7 bases. CDR1 and CDR2 (germline): LGHNA, YSLEER. J lost 4 bases, V lost 0 bases, and 0 bases had no gene match. The CDR3 is 14 residues long. This CDR3 is CASSQEDRYNEQFF. Here the CDR3 DNA reads TGCGCCAGCAGCCAAGAGGACAGGTACAATGAGCAGTTCTTC.

The rearrangement links TRBV29-1 to TRBJ2-2; the D gene is possibly TRBD2 (5 bases). The germline V gene encodes CDR1 SQVTM and CDR2 ANQGSEA. Trimming removed 3 bases from V and 7 bases from J, with 12 bases in between. The CDR3 sequence is 13 residues long. The CDR3 spells CSVDRELDGELFF. CDR3 in DNA: TGCAGCGTTGATCGGGAACTAGACGGGGAGCTGTTTTTT.

The chain is built from TRBV5-4 and TRBJ1-1; D perhaps matches TRBD1 (5 bases). Germline V lookup: CDR1 SGHNT, CDR2 YYREEE (reference sequence). The CDR3 has 14 amino acids. Trimming took 0 bases from V and 0 from J, leaving 6 bases between them. CDR3 nucleotides: TGTGCCAGCAGCTTGGGACAGATGAACACTGAAGCTTTCTTT. Protein: CASSLGQMNTEAFF.

The chain couples TRBV9 to TRBJ2-3; D unresolved. Looked up from germline, CDR1 is SGDLS and CDR2 is YYNGEE. The germline V and J ends were trimmed by 3 bases and 1 base, with 6 bases remaining between them. The CDR3 extends over 13 amino acids. CDR3: CASSAGGTDTQYF. CDR3 nucleotides: TGTGCCAGCAGCGCGGGTGGCACAGATACGCAGTATTTT.

The chain is built from TRBV18 and TRBJ2-7; D tentatively fits TRBD1 or TRBD2 (6 bases each). The CDR3 length is 13 residues. V lost 6 bases and J lost 5, with 14 bases in between. Germline CDR1 KGHSH, CDR2 LQKENI. The CDR3 loop reads CASSYREAHEQYF. The DNA of the CDR3 is TGTGCCAGCTCCTACAGGGAGGCTCACGAGCAGTACTTC.

The chain uses TRBV2 and TRBJ2-5; D ambiguous. The germline V and J ends were trimmed by 11 bases and 1 base, with 5 bases remaining between them. The germline CDR1 and CDR2 sequences are SNHLY and FYNNEI. This CDR3 is built from 10 residues. The CDR3 here is CASAQETQYF. CDR3 nucleotides: TGTGCCTCCGCCCAAGAGACCCAGTACTTC.

This sequence joins TRBV11-3 and TRBJ2-1; TRBD2 agrees at 8 bases. The CDR3 has 14 residues. The germline V gene has CDR1 SGHNT and CDR2 YENEEA. J was trimmed by 8 bases and V by 1 base; bases with no gene match: 4. The CDR3 reads CASSLAGLGDEQFF. The CDR3 nucleotides are TGTGCCAGCAGCTTAGCGGGACTAGGCGATGAGCAGTTCTTC.

This clone showed up just a few times. This chain joins TRBV6-6 and TRBJ2-5; 13 nucleotides align to TRBD2. V lost 6 bases, J lost 1 base, and 5 bases stayed unmatched. Germline values: CDR1 MNHNY, CDR2 SVGAGI (reference sequence). There are 16 residues in the CDR3. CDR3 nucleotides: TGTGCCAGCAGACCCGGGACTAGCGGGATCCAAGAGACCCAGTACTTC. It translates to CASRPGTSGIQETQYF.

V and J are TRBV2 and TRBJ2-7; D is unresolved. V lost 4 bases to trimming and J lost 2 bases, with 0 bases between them. The CDR3 has 10 amino acids. CDR1 and CDR2 from the germline V gene are SNHLY and FYNNEI. CDR3 in amino acids: CASSAYEQYF. The CDR3 DNA is TGTGCCAGCAGTGCCTACGAGCAGTACTTC.

The chain has TRBV16 and TRBJ1-1; D remains unclear. V was clipped by 0 bases and J by 11 bases, with 16 bases between them. The V gene's germline CDR1 is KGHSY and CDR2 FQNENV. The CDR3 runs to 14 residues. In DNA, the CDR3 is TGTGCCAGCAGCCAATCGAATCCCTCGGGGTACGCTTTCTTT. It encodes CASSQSNPSGYAFF.

This rearrangement joins TRBV5-8 to TRBJ2-5; 9 bases map to TRBD2. This CDR3 has 15 residues. V lost 0 bases, J lost 5 bases, and 5 bases stayed unmatched. Germline V lookup: CDR1 SGHTS, CDR2 YDEGEE. Written as DNA, the CDR3 is TGTGCCAGCAGCTTGGTATTCGGACTAGCGGAGACCCAGTACTTC. Encoded protein: CASSLVFGLAETQYF.

The chain uses TRBV5-4 and TRBJ2-1; D is perhaps TRBD1 (6 bases). Germline CDR1 and CDR2: SGHNT and YYREEE (reference sequence). The V end was cut by 5 bases, the J end by 6 bases, with 15 bases between. CDR3 length equals 14 residues. CDR3 in DNA: TGTGCCAGCAGACAGGGAAATTCGGGCAATGAGCAGTTCTTC. It specifies CASRQGNSGNEQFF.

This chain links TRBV4-3 with TRBJ2-7, with TRBD1 matching over 9 bases. Unmatched junction bases numbered 11, after V lost 0 bases and J lost 5 bases. The CDR3 covers 17 residues. The germline V gene encodes CDR1 LGHNA and CDR2 YSLEER. In nucleotides, the CDR3 is TGCGCCAGCAGCCAAGACCCACCGGGACAGGGAATGAACGAGCAGTACTTC. Protein sequence: CASSQDPPGQGMNEQYF.

This chain links TRBV10-3 with TRBJ2-3; 7 bases fit TRBD2. This CDR3 is built from 13 residues. V was clipped by 10 bases and J by 2 bases; unmatched bases: 6. Germline assignment: CDR1 ENHRY and CDR2 SYGVKD. The CDR3 nucleotides are TGTGCCAGCCTAGCGGACTACACAGATACGCAGTATTTT. This translates into CASLADYTDTQYF.

The chain uses TRBV19 and TRBJ2-7; a weak D match, TRBD1 (5 bases). CDR1 is LNHDA and CDR2 is SQIVND in the germline V gene (reference sequence). The germline V and J ends were trimmed by 5 bases and 2 bases, with 7 bases remaining between them. The CDR3 runs 12 residues. CDR3 protein: CASSAGPYEQYF. The CDR3 nucleotides read TGTGCCAGTAGTGCAGGGCCCTACGAGCAGTACTTC.

The chain has TRBV14 and TRBJ1-2; no definite D call. CDR3 length: 17 amino acids. V was trimmed by 4 bases and J by 0 bases, leaving 18 bases between them. CDR1 is SGHDN, CDR2 FVKESK, per germline. CDR3 coding DNA: TGTGCCAGCAGCCGCCTCCCTCTGCGAAGGGCTAACTATGGCTACACCTTC. Residues: CASSRLPLRRANYGYTF.

The rearrangement links TRBV9 to TRBJ2-1; D is uncertain. The V gene lost 5 bases and the J gene lost 5 bases, with 14 bases spanning the gap. The germline V gene has CDR1 SGDLS and CDR2 YYNGEE. CDR3 size: 14 residues. CDR3 amino acids: CASSRDGANNEQFF. The CDR3 coding sequence is TGTGCCAGCAGTCGCGACGGAGCAAACAATGAGCAGTTCTTC.

This chain joins TRBV6-5 and TRBJ2-5, with TRBD1 matching 7 bases. V shed 7 bases and J 2 bases; nucleotides not matched to a gene: 7. Germline CDR1 MNHEY, CDR2 SVGAGI. The CDR3 sequence is 14 residues long. CDR3 loop: CASKRDRKQETQYF. The CDR3, as DNA: TGTGCCAGCAAAAGGGACAGAAAGCAAGAGACCCAGTACTTC.

This clone was observed a single time. V gene TRBV4-3 combines with J gene TRBJ2-2; a possible D gene is TRBD2 (5 bases). The CDR3 is 16 amino acids. V lost 2 bases, J lost 1 base, and 11 bases lay in between. Germline V CDR1 and CDR2: LGHNA, YSLEER. CDR3 sequence (DNA): TGCGCCAGCAGCCAAAATGTGAGGGAGAACACCGGGGAGCTGTTTTTT. Its translation: CASSQNVRENTGELFF.

The V call is TRBV10-3, the J call TRBJ1-3; 9 positions match TRBD1. With V trimmed by 3 bases and J by 4 bases, 4 bases remained unmatched. The CDR3 loop spans 15 amino acids. CDR1 and CDR2 (germline): ENHRY, SYGVKD. The CDR3: CAISDYRGQGNTIYF. In nucleotides, the CDR3 is TGTGCCATCAGTGACTACAGGGGGCAAGGAAACACCATATATTTT.

The chain links TRBV5-1 to TRBJ2-3; 8 positions agree with TRBD2. The CDR3 covers 15 residues. The V segment lost 8 bases and the J segment 5 bases; nucleotides outside the gene matches: 13. Germline CDR1 reads SGHRS; CDR2 reads YFSETQ. CDR3 sequence: CASSNSGAGEDTQYF. In nucleotides, the CDR3 is TGCGCCAGTTCGAACTCCGGAGCGGGAGAAGATACGCAGTATTTT.